The subject of this entry is one T cell receptor (beta chain). This entry is derived from a study of blood T cell repertoires in COVID-19. Libraries were prepared by immunoSEQ multiplex PCR; TCRdb keeps only in-frame clonotypes and omits some of them. The sample yields over 15,000 clones, over 75% seen once. This CDR3 contains 17 residues. Germline V gives CDR1 MDHEN, CDR2 SYDVKM. V was clipped by 7 bases and J by 4 bases; unmatched bases: 14. The chain uses TRBV28 and TRBJ2-7; 12 bases are shared with TRBD2. The TCR sequence derives from a man aged 65 to 85 with COVID-19, enrolled during active disease. The sample taken for sequencing was peripheral blood. Here the CDR3 reads CASTLPSGGEPDYEQYF. The CDR3 coding sequence is TGTGCCAGCACCCTCCCTAGCGGGGGGGAACCAGATTACGAGCAGTACTTC.